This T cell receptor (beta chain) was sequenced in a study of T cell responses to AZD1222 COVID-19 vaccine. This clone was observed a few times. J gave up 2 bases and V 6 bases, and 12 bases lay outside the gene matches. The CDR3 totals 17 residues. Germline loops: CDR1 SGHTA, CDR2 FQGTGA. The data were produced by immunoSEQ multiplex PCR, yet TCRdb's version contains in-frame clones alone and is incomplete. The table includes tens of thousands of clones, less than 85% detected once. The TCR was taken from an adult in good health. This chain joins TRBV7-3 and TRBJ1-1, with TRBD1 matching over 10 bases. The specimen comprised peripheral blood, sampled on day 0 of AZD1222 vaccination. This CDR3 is CASSSGTGALVNTEAFF. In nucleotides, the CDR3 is TGTGCCAGCAGTTCCGGGACAGGGGCACTAGTAAACACTGAAGCTTTCTTT.